The 30 T cell receptor beta chains presented below share a single source sample, sequenced in a study of vaccination effects on CD4 cells after COVID-19. Viral peptide pool expansion of antigen-specific CD4+ T cells preceded sequencing in the ViraFEST assay. The authors isolated CD4+ T cells after around 10 days of culture. Method: immunoSEQ multiplex PCR; TCRdb's copy keeps in-frame clones and lacks some. Seen here are around 30,000 clones, about 63% observed once, and the top ten hold around 28%. Their cognate antigens are unknown. The source was CD4+ T cells from PBMCs cultured with HCoV-229E spike peptides, collected before COVID-19 vaccination. The source is a human donor who received a COVID-19 vaccine.

This rearrangement joins TRBV7-9 to TRBJ1-1; 8 bases map to TRBD1. The junction had 10 bases not matched to a gene; V was cut back by 5 bases and J by 8 bases. Germline V CDR1 and CDR2: SEHNR, FQNEAQ (reference sequence). This CDR3 has 14 amino acids. CDR3 region: CASSIGQGSLEAFF. The CDR3 region has the DNA TGTGCCAGCAGCATCGGACAGGGCTCACTGGAAGCTTTCTTT.

The J gene is TRBJ2-2, the V gene TRBV7-2; D unclear. Trimming pared 1 base from V and 11 bases from J, leaving 8 bases between. The CDR3 runs to 12 residues. Germline V lookup: CDR1 SGHTA, CDR2 FQGNSA. Here the CDR3 DNA reads TGTGCCAGCAGCTTAGGGCAGAGAGAGCTGTTTTTT. Translation: CASSLGQRELFF.

The chain couples TRBV27 to TRBJ2-7, with TRBD1 matching 7 bases. V shed 3 bases, J shed 7 bases, and the junction held 9 bases outside the gene matches. Germline CDR1 reads MNHEY; CDR2 reads SMNVEV (reference sequence). The CDR3 totals 14 residues. CDR3 residues: CASSLRQGVGEQYF. DNA for the CDR3: TGTGCCAGCAGTTTGAGGCAGGGGGTGGGGGAGCAGTACTTC.

This rearrangement joins TRBV5-4 to TRBJ2-3; D ambiguous. This CDR3 has 13 amino acids. Trimming took 2 bases from V and 3 from J, leaving 7 bases between them. Germline V lookup: CDR1 SGHNT, CDR2 YYREEE (reference sequence). The CDR3, as DNA: TGTGCCAGCAGCTTAGGGTGGACAGATACGCAGTATTTT. Its translation is CASSLGWTDTQYF.

V is TRBV10-2 and J is TRBJ2-2; no clear D. Germline V gene lookup returns CDR1 WSHSY and CDR2 SAAADI. This CDR3 comprises 14 residues. The V end lost 6 bases, the J end lost 0 bases, and 8 bases lay between the germline ends. This CDR3 is CASRIKANTGELFF. CDR3 coding DNA: TGCGCCAGCAGGATCAAGGCGAACACCGGGGAGCTGTTTTTT.

The chain's CDR3 is CASRHPGLQYNEQFF. The CDR3 DNA reads TGTGCCAGCAGACACCCGGGACTACAATACAATGAGCAGTTCTTC. J is TRBJ2-1 and V is TRBV6-6; 7 bases fit TRBD2. Germline trimming cut 6 bases from V and 4 bases from J; bases unmatched to any gene: 9. CDR1 is MNHNY and CDR2 is SVGAGI in the germline V gene (reference sequence). This CDR3 region has 15 residues.

V and J are TRBV2 and TRBJ2-7, with D possibly matching TRBD1 (6 bases). V was pared by 6 bases and J by 2 bases, with 17 bases between. Germline lookup yields CDR1 SNHLY and CDR2 FYNNEI. There are 15 residues in the CDR3. CDR3 residues: CASRPDRTSPYEQYF. CDR3 in DNA: TGTGCCAGCAGGCCAGACAGGACCTCTCCCTACGAGCAGTACTTC.

The V call is TRBV20-1, the J call TRBJ2-7; perhaps TRBD1 as D (5 bases). The CDR3 totals 12 residues. Trimming took off 3 bases at V and 3 bases at J, with 9 bases between the two ends. Germline V gives CDR1 DFQATT, CDR2 SNEGSKA (reference sequence). CDR3 loop: CSASAGLYEQYF. Written as DNA, the CDR3 is TGCAGTGCTAGTGCAGGGCTCTACGAGCAGTACTTC.

This chain connects TRBV3-1 (or the pseudogene TRBV3-2) to TRBJ2-6; 10 bases line up with TRBD1. Germline V CDR1 and CDR2: LGHDT, YNNKEL (reference sequence). The CDR3 loop spans 20 amino acids. The J segment lost 2 bases and the V segment lost 5 bases, leaving 15 bases of the junction unmatched. This chain's CDR3 is CASSTTPFGTGVTGANVLTF. For the CDR3, the DNA is TGTGCCAGCAGCACGACCCCCTTTGGGACAGGGGTTACTGGGGCCAACGTCCTGACTTTC.

The V and J genes are TRBV5-1 and TRBJ2-7; perhaps TRBD1 as D (6 bases). Germline values: CDR1 SGHRS, CDR2 YFSETQ. Trimming took off 3 bases at V and 3 bases at J, with 13 bases between the two ends. The CDR3 runs 14 residues. For the CDR3, the DNA is TGCGCCAGCAGCTCCAGCCAGGGGAGCTACGAGCAGTACTTC. Amino acid sequence: CASSSSQGSYEQYF.

The chain carries TRBV5-1 and TRBJ2-3; D is undetermined. Trimming cost V 0 bases and J 1 base, with 9 bases left between them. This CDR3 spans 15 amino acids. CDR1 is SGHRS, CDR2 YFSETQ, per germline. CDR3 protein: CASSLVTRRTDTQYF. The CDR3 nucleotides are TGCGCCAGCAGCTTGGTAACCCGACGCACAGATACGCAGTATTTT. Full variable domain (outside the CDR3, taken from reference TRBV5-1 and TRBJ2-3): KAGVTQTPRYLIKTRGQQVTLSCSPISGHRSVSWYQQTPGQGLQFLFEYFSETQRNKGNFPGRFSGRQFSNSRSEMNVSTLELGDSALYLCASSLVTRRTDTQYFGPGTRLTVL.

The chain combines TRBV18 with TRBJ1-1; the match to TRBD1 covers 7 bases. The junction had 3 bases not matched to a gene; V was cut back by 3 bases and J by 2 bases. Germline loops: CDR1 KGHSH, CDR2 LQKENI. The CDR3 consists of 14 residues. For the CDR3, the DNA is TGTGCCAGCTCACCTGGGACAGTTAACACTGAAGCTTTCTTT. This sequence encodes CASSPGTVNTEAFF.

About this clone itself: Germline and junction disagree at one end, which may indicate a read error. The chain links TRBV7-7 to TRBJ1-2; TRBD1 is a possible D gene (6 bases). Germline V gene data show CDR1 as SSHAT and CDR2 as FNYEAQ (reference sequence). The CDR3 extends over 16 amino acids. CDR3 amino acids: CASSLSYLDSTYGYTF. The CDR3 bases are TGTGCTAGCAGCCTTTCGTACCTGGACAGTACCTATGGCTACACCTTC.

The chain joins TRBV21-1 to TRBJ2-5; no check of the table's D call, TRBD2, against the DNA was made. TRBV21-1 is listed as a pseudogene. This CDR3 comprises 16 residues. The CDR3 protein is CASSKSGSGGDETQYF. In DNA, the CDR3 is TGTGCCAGCAGCAAATCGGGTAGCGGGGGTGATGAGACCCAGTACTTC.

The rearrangement joins TRBV12-5 to TRBJ2-1; TRBD2 agrees at 8 bases. The CDR3 totals 14 residues. Germline-derived CDR1 and CDR2 are LGHNT and FRNRAP. The V gene end was trimmed by 6 bases and the J gene end by 4 bases; junction bases not matched to a gene: 5. The CDR3 sequence is CASGLAGQYNEQFF. The CDR3 DNA reads TGTGCTAGTGGCCTAGCGGGCCAATACAATGAGCAGTTCTTC.

This clone showed up just a few times. The CDR3 DNA reads as TGTGCCATCAGTGCTGGGGACAGGGGAAGCTATGGCTACACCTTC. It translates to CAISAGDRGSYGYTF. The chain carries TRBV10-3 and TRBJ1-2, with 10 bases aligning to TRBD1. V was clipped by 4 bases and J by 4 bases; unmatched bases: 6. CDR3 length: 15 residues. Germline V gene lookup returns CDR1 ENHRY and CDR2 SYGVKD.

This chain connects TRBV6-5 to TRBJ2-3, with D unresolved. The germline V and J ends were trimmed by 1 base and 4 bases, with 9 bases remaining between them. Looked up from germline, CDR1 is MNHEY and CDR2 is SVGAGI. The CDR3 spans 14 residues. CDR3 nucleotides: TGTGCCAGCAGTTACTTGGGGAATCCAGATACGCAGTATTTT. It is translated as CASSYLGNPDTQYF.

This chain joins TRBV10-3 and TRBJ2-2; D is possibly TRBD1 (5 bases). Deletions cut 2 bases from V and 2 bases from J, with 21 bases between. Looked up from germline, CDR1 is ENHRY and CDR2 is SYGVKD. The CDR3 covers 19 residues. Written as DNA, the CDR3 is TGTGCCATCAGTGAGGGGGCCGGGTTGCTTCGCCCAAACACCGGGGAGCTGTTTTTT. Its translation: CAISEGAGLLRPNTGELFF.

The chain uses TRBV28 and TRBJ1-1; no firm D call. This CDR3 comprises 14 residues. Between the trimmed V and J ends, which lost 5 bases and 6 bases, there was a span of 16 bases. The germline V gene has CDR1 MDHEN and CDR2 SYDVKM. CDR3 protein: CASSLLIDGAEAFF. Written as DNA, the CDR3 is TGTGCCAGCAGTCTCCTGATTGATGGGGCTGAAGCTTTCTTT.

The chain carries TRBV20-1 and TRBJ1-1; D not resolved. Germline-derived CDR1 and CDR2 are DFQATT and SNEGSKA (reference sequence). CDR3 length: 13 residues. Trimming stripped 3 bases from V and 3 bases from J, with 11 bases between. The CDR3 reads CSASLRRDTEAFF. For the CDR3, the DNA is TGCAGTGCTAGTTTGCGTAGGGACACTGAAGCTTTCTTT.

The chain joins TRBV4-1 to TRBJ1-1; D not certain. Germline assignment: CDR1 MGHRA and CDR2 YSYEKL. This CDR3 contains 15 residues. Deletions cut 0 bases from V and 3 bases from J, with 11 bases between. CDR3 sequence (DNA): TGCGCCAGCAGCCAAGATCGGTTAGGGCACACTGAAGCTTTCTTT. This gives the protein CASSQDRLGHTEAFF.

J is TRBJ1-4 and V is TRBV5-4; D gene ambiguous. Germline CDR1 is SGHNT and CDR2 is YYREEE (reference sequence). CDR3 length: 14 residues. Trimming took 0 bases from V and 0 from J, leaving 3 bases between them. This CDR3 reads CASSLAATNEKLFF. DNA of the CDR3: TGTGCCAGCAGCTTGGCTGCAACTAATGAAAAACTGTTTTTT.

J is TRBJ2-3 and V is TRBV6-5, with 10 positions matching TRBD2. The V gene end was trimmed by 6 bases and the J gene end by 3 bases; junction bases not matched to a gene: 6. The germline CDR1 and CDR2 sequences are MNHEY and SVGAGI. The CDR3 is made up of 15 amino acids. The CDR3 protein is CASRLGLAETDTQYF. CDR3 DNA: TGTGCCAGCAGACTCGGACTAGCGGAAACAGATACGCAGTATTTT.

The V call is TRBV6-1, the J call TRBJ2-5; TRBD1 might be the D (6 bases). Germline V gene sequence: CDR1 MNHNS, CDR2 SASEGT. The CDR3 spans 15 residues. Trimming shortened V by 1 base and J by 4 bases, and 13 bases separated the two germline ends. As DNA, the CDR3 is TGTGCCAGCAGTGAAGGCAGGGGACGACGAGAGACCCAGTACTTC. This encodes CASSEGRGRRETQYF.

The chain links TRBV3-1 (or the pseudogene TRBV3-2) to TRBJ1-1; D possibly corresponds to TRBD1 (6 bases). Germline V gives CDR1 LGHDT, CDR2 YNNKEL (reference sequence). This CDR3 comprises 15 residues. Between the trimmed V and J ends, which lost 4 bases and 1 base, there was a span of 13 bases. The CDR3 loop reads CASSRGGGKNTEAFF. The CDR3 region has the DNA TGTGCCAGCAGCCGGGGAGGGGGGAAGAACACTGAAGCTTTCTTT.

The J gene is TRBJ2-7, the V gene TRBV6-5; TRBD2 aligns across 10 bases. Germline CDR1 is MNHEY and CDR2 is SVGAGI. This CDR3 is 14 amino acids long. V shed 5 bases and J 2 bases; nucleotides not matched to a gene: 3. CDR3: CASSKREGPYEQYF. The CDR3 region has the DNA TGTGCCAGCAGTAAGCGGGAGGGCCCCTACGAGCAGTACTTC.

This chain uses TRBV5-1 with TRBJ2-5; D gene unclear. The CDR3 is 14 residues long. Germline lookup yields CDR1 SGHRS and CDR2 YFSETQ. With 0 bases removed from V and 5 bases from J, the gap between germline ends came to 11 bases. In DNA, the CDR3 is TGCGCCAGCAGCTTGGCAGCCTCCGTGGAGACCCAGTACTTC. It is translated as CASSLAASVETQYF.

In this sample, this clone turned up a few times. V is TRBV18 and J is TRBJ1-6, with D unresolved. V gave up 3 bases and J gave up 6 bases, with 12 bases separating them. The germline V gene encodes CDR1 KGHSH and CDR2 LQKENI. The CDR3 spans 15 residues. Here the CDR3 DNA reads TGTGCCAGCTCACCGGACCCACCGGGTAATTCACCCCTCCACTTT. It encodes CASSPDPPGNSPLHF.

In this sample, this clone turned up a few times. V is TRBV5-1 and J is TRBJ2-7, with unresolved D. Trimming pared 5 bases from V and 4 bases from J, leaving 7 bases between. Germline assignment: CDR1 SGHRS and CDR2 YFSETQ. The CDR3 covers 11 residues. CDR3 region: CASRGEYEQYF. As DNA, the CDR3 is TGCGCCAGCAGAGGAGAATACGAGCAGTACTTC.

The genes are TRBV28 and TRBJ2-7, with D perhaps being TRBD1 or TRBD2 (6 bases each). The CDR3 sequence is 15 residues long. The V end lost 5 bases, the J end lost 3 bases, and 17 bases lay between the germline ends. Germline V gene lookup returns CDR1 MDHEN and CDR2 SYDVKM. The CDR3 region is CASSGGAGASYEQYF. CDR3 in DNA: TGTGCCAGCAGTGGAGGGGCAGGGGCTAGCTACGAGCAGTACTTC.